This TCR beta chain was captured in a study of tumor-infiltrating lymphocytes in localized non-small cell lung cancer. As for the study in general: Some samples were collected after neoadjuvant chemotherapy; smokers, never-smokers and several histologies were included. From each patient, both tumor and uninvolved lung, non-adjacent to tumor, were sampled.

CDR1 SGHAT and CDR2 FQNNGV come from the germline V gene. The V and J ends lost 1 base and 5 bases respectively, with 11 bases between them. CDR3 size: 15 residues. Points from the study as a whole: Tumor T-cell fraction from TCR sequencing was not associated with recurrence-free survival (p = 0.61). Technical variation could not be separated from intratumor heterogeneity here.

This table comes from immunoSEQ multiplex PCR, and its TCRdb copy is limited to in-frame clones, with some not included. The sample carries about 14,000 clones, roughly 76% recorded once. In the case of this clone: What it binds is not known.

Source material: lung tumor tissue. This chain uses TRBV11-2 with TRBJ2-2; no clear D gene. The receptor comes from a human donor with non-small cell lung cancer. The CDR3 DNA reads as TGTGCCAGCAGCTTAGTCCTCAGTGCTACCGGGGAGCTGTTTTTT. Translated: CASSLVLSATGELFF.